The rows below give T cell receptor beta chains drawn from one sample of a study of blood T cell repertoires in COVID-19. The assay was immunoSEQ multiplex PCR, and TCRdb's table has in-frame clones only and misses some. The sample records around 170,000 clones, about 88% being singletons. What was sequenced was peripheral blood. These receptors all come from a young man with active or convalescent COVID-19. CDR3s include the opening cysteine and the closing phenylalanine or tryptophan. D genes are given only for firm matches. Only part of the rows carry a size: once, few, many, or a class if the clone is expanded.

clone_size: NA
d_call: TRBD2
j_call: TRBJ2-7
v_call: TRBV7-9
cdr3_nt: TGTGCCAGCAGCCCAGGACTAGCGGGAGTGTGGGAGCAGTACTTC
cdr3_aa: CASSPGLAGVWEQYF

clone_size: NA
d_call: TRBD1
j_call: TRBJ1-2
v_call: TRBV30
cdr3_nt: TGTGCCGGGCCGCTGACAGGGTTTAACTATGGCTACACCTTC
cdr3_aa: CAGPLTGFNYGYTF

clone_size: NA
d_call: NA
j_call: TRBJ2-7
v_call: TRBV21-1
cdr3_nt: TGTGCCAGCAGTCCCGGGACAGCCTCCTACGAGCAGTACTTC
cdr3_aa: CASSPGTASYEQYF

clone_size: few
d_call: TRBD1
j_call: TRBJ2-7
v_call: TRBV7-9
cdr3_nt: TGTGCCAGCAGCTTAGCCGGGACAGCCTACGAGCAGTACTTC
cdr3_aa: CASSLAGTAYEQYF

clone_size: NA
d_call: TRBD2
j_call: TRBJ2-1
v_call: TRBV19
cdr3_nt: TGTGCCAGTAGGAAGGCGGGAGGGCGCTATGAGCAGTTCTTC
cdr3_aa: CASRKAGGRYEQFF

clone_size: NA
d_call: NA
j_call: TRBJ1-2
v_call: TRBV12-3/TRBV12-4
cdr3_nt: TGTGCCAGCAGTCCAGCAGGGAACTATGGCTACACCTTC
cdr3_aa: CASSPAGNYGYTF

clone_size: NA
d_call: TRBD1
j_call: TRBJ1-5
v_call: TRBV3-1/TRBV3-2
cdr3_nt: TGTGCCAGCAGCCAAGGACAGGGGCAGAATAGCAATCAGCCCCAGCATTTT
cdr3_aa: CASSQGQGQNSNQPQHF

clone_size: NA
d_call: NA
j_call: TRBJ2-5
v_call: TRBV3-1/TRBV3-2
cdr3_nt: TGTGCCAGCAGCCTACAAGAGACCCAGTACTTC
cdr3_aa: CASSLQETQYF

clone_size: few
d_call: NA
j_call: TRBJ1-3
v_call: TRBV4-3
cdr3_nt: TGCGCCAGCAGCCAAGTGGGGTCAGGACTCTCTGGAAACACCATATATTTT
cdr3_aa: CASSQVGSGLSGNTIYF

clone_size: NA
d_call: TRBD1
j_call: TRBJ1-5
v_call: TRBV6-6
cdr3_nt: TGTGCCAGCAGACCAAGACAGGGTAGCAATCAGCCCCAGCATTTT
cdr3_aa: CASRPRQGSNQPQHF

clone_size: NA
d_call: NA
j_call: TRBJ2-4
v_call: TRBV5-1
cdr3_nt: TGCGCCAGCAGCTTGGATCAGGGTAACGTTCAGTACTTC
cdr3_aa: CASSLDQGNVQYF

clone_size: NA
d_call: NA
j_call: TRBJ2-7
v_call: TRBV6-5
cdr3_nt: TGTGCCAGTTCACGGGACTTTTGGTACTTC
cdr3_aa: CASSRDFWYF

clone_size: NA
d_call: NA
j_call: TRBJ2-5
v_call: TRBV11-2
cdr3_nt: TGTGCCAGCAGCTTTGGGCGGGGCCAAGAGACCCAGTACTTC
cdr3_aa: CASSFGRGQETQYF

clone_size: once
d_call: NA
j_call: TRBJ2-5
v_call: TRBV4-1
cdr3_nt: TGCGCCAGCAGCCAAGTTACTAAGAGGGAGACCCAGTACTTC
cdr3_aa: CASSQVTKRETQYF

clone_size: NA
d_call: NA
j_call: TRBJ1-2
v_call: TRBV6-4
cdr3_nt: TGTGCCAGCAGTCCCGACAGAAACTATGGCTACACCTTC
cdr3_aa: CASSPDRNYGYTF

clone_size: NA
d_call: TRBD1
j_call: TRBJ2-2
v_call: TRBV2
cdr3_nt: TGTGCCAGCAGCCCACAGGGGCCCACCGGGGAGCTGTTTTTT
cdr3_aa: CASSPQGPTGELFF

clone_size: NA
d_call: TRBD1
j_call: TRBJ1-2
v_call: TRBV5-6
cdr3_nt: TGTGCCAGCAGCTCCTGGCCGGGACAGGGAGATGGCTACACCTTC
cdr3_aa: CASSSWPGQGDGYTF

clone_size: NA
d_call: TRBD1
j_call: TRBJ2-7
v_call: TRBV11-3
cdr3_nt: TGTGCCAGCAGGCGGACAGGTTCCTACGAGCAGTACTTC
cdr3_aa: CASRRTGSYEQYF

clone_size: NA
d_call: TRBD2
j_call: TRBJ2-3
v_call: TRBV19
cdr3_nt: TGTGCCAGTAGAACTAGCGGCTCCACTAATACGCAGTATTTT
cdr3_aa: CASRTSGSTNTQYF

clone_size: NA
d_call: TRBD1
j_call: TRBJ1-6
v_call: TRBV30
cdr3_nt: TGTGCCTGGATCGCCCGGACAGGTTATAATTCACCCCTCCACTTT
cdr3_aa: CAWIARTGYNSPLHF

clone_size: NA
d_call: NA
j_call: TRBJ1-5
v_call: TRBV30
cdr3_nt: TGTGCCTGGAGAACATCGGGGGGTCAGCCCCAGCATTTT
cdr3_aa: CAWRTSGGQPQHF

clone_size: NA
d_call: NA
j_call: TRBJ1-6
v_call: TRBV28
cdr3_nt: TGTGCCAGCAGTTTATCTGGGACTATTGGTAATTCACCCCTCCACTTT
cdr3_aa: CASSLSGTIGNSPLHF

clone_size: NA
d_call: NA
j_call: TRBJ2-7
v_call: TRBV4-3
cdr3_nt: TGCGCCAGCAGCCAAGTACGGGGTTCTTCCTCCTACGAGCAGTACTTC
cdr3_aa: CASSQVRGSSSYEQYF

clone_size: NA
d_call: TRBD1
j_call: TRBJ1-3
v_call: TRBV18
cdr3_nt: TGTGCCAGCTCACCGACCACAGGGGGTGTCGGAAACACCATATATTTT
cdr3_aa: CASSPTTGGVGNTIYF

clone_size: NA
d_call: NA
j_call: TRBJ1-5
v_call: TRBV24-1
cdr3_nt: TGTGCCACCAGTGATGGGGGGGGGCACCAGCCCCAGCATTTT
cdr3_aa: CATSDGGGHQPQHF

clone_size: NA
d_call: TRBD1
j_call: TRBJ1-5
v_call: TRBV23-1
cdr3_nt: TGCGCCAGCAGTCAATTAGGGGGCTGCGGCAATCAGCCCCAGCATTTT
cdr3_aa: CASSQLGGCGNQPQHF

clone_size: once
d_call: TRBD1
j_call: TRBJ2-2
v_call: TRBV5-1
cdr3_nt: TGCGCCAGCAGCTTTTCGGACAGGGGATTAGCCGGGGAGCTGTTTTTT
cdr3_aa: CASSFSDRGLAGELFF